The present entry profiles one T cell receptor beta chain with its context. Its antigen is currently unknown. The study drew all its donors from Caucasian adults living in Nashville, Tennessee. Genomic DNA from unsorted samples was obtained from 70 million to 95 million PBMCs (per sample). This specimen belongs to a study of shared clonotypes between healthy human individuals. Study-wide results and caveats: Only a few donors were included, so the genetic and exposure-history diversity represented was limited. Clonotype sharing levels among donors were expected to vary with sequencing depth.

This CDR3 region has 14 residues. Trimming took 6 bases from V and 4 from J; bases not matched to a gene: 3. Germline CDR1 is SQVTM and CDR2 is ANQGSEA. Here immunoSEQ multiplex PCR was the method, and the copy in TCRdb shows in-frame clones only, minus some. This table holds approximately 470,000 clones, roughly 80% found once. The receptor's source is a woman aged 40 to 55 in good health. Some clones in this sample may be carry-over from other donors' samples. The sample taken for sequencing was PBMCs. The chain carries TRBV29-1 and TRBJ2-3; 14 bases agree with TRBD2. In nucleotides, the CDR3 is TGCAGCGTAGGACTAGCGGGAGGAGCAGATACGCAGTATTTT. This codes for CSVGLAGGADTQYF.